The sequence of this TCR beta chain was determined in a study of cytomegalovirus exposure and HLA in healthy donors. The CDR3 sequence is 15 residues long. V lost 5 bases, J lost 8 bases, and 14 bases stayed unmatched. Germline values: CDR1 LNHNV, CDR2 YYDKDF (reference sequence). Notes on this clone: The antigen is not known.

General observations from the study: Researchers reported that a few CMV-associated chains were confirmed in vitro as CMV antigen-specific. Follow-up analysis later connected one missense variant in DCLRE1C with trimming of TCR beta V- and J-genes.

The PCR used 60 Vbeta and 13 Jbeta primers. Assay: immunoSEQ multiplex PCR; the TCRdb copy retains only in-frame clones and omits some. Counted here are around 200,000 clones, 70% to 85% occurring once; the ten biggest clones make up around 3.5%. The TCR sequence derives from a woman aged 60-75 years in good health and CMV-seropositive. The rearrangement links TRBV15 to TRBJ1-2; 7 positions agree with TRBD1. The sample taken for sequencing was PBMCs. In DNA, the CDR3 is TGTGCCACCAGCCGGGGGGGACAGTCCGACGGGGGCTACACCTTC. Protein product: CATSRGGQSDGGYTF.